One sample yielded the 21 T cell receptor beta chains listed below, sequenced in a study of shared clonotypes between healthy human individuals. TCRdb's copy holds only in-frame clones and misses some; the assay was immunoSEQ multiplex PCR. The repertoire holds some 1 million clones, approximately 76% seen once, with approximately 1.5% in the top ten. Sample: memory CD4+ T cells sorted from blood. Subset specified: CD45RA-negative fraction. These receptors all stem from a man aged 18 to 29 in good health.

This chain links TRBV2 with TRBJ2-3; D gene ambiguous. The ends were cut back, 4 bases at V and 2 bases at J, with 10 bases in the middle. The V gene's germline CDR1 is SNHLY and CDR2 FYNNEI. The length of the CDR3 is 14 residues. The CDR3 DNA reads TGTGCCAGCAGTGTGGGTAGGAACACAGATACGCAGTATTTT. This sequence encodes CASSVGRNTDTQYF.

The rearrangement links TRBV10-3 to TRBJ1-2, with 7 bases identical to TRBD1. This CDR3 is built from 13 residues. The V gene's germline CDR1 is ENHRY and CDR2 SYGVKD. The J segment lost 5 bases and the V segment lost 8 bases, leaving 8 bases of the junction unmatched. The CDR3 loop is CAIGDRVGYGYTF. CDR3 nucleotide sequence: TGTGCCATCGGAGACAGGGTGGGTTATGGCTACACCTTC.

The chain carries TRBV7-9 and TRBJ2-5; D tentatively fits TRBD1 or TRBD2 (5 bases each). With the DNA end fitting TRBJ2-7 better, the J assignment may be wrong. Looked up from germline, CDR1 is SEHNR and CDR2 is FQNEAQ (reference sequence). The CDR3 contains 12 residues. CDR3 loop: CASGFQGTEQYF. For the CDR3, the DNA is TGTGCCAGCGGATTTCAAGGGACCGAGCAGTACTTC.

This sequence joins TRBV5-5 and TRBJ2-7; D is ambiguous. The germline V and J ends were trimmed by 0 bases and 4 bases, with 5 bases remaining between them. CDR3 length: 12 residues. Germline CDR1 SGHKS, CDR2 YYEKEE (reference sequence). In DNA form, the CDR3 reads TGTGCCAGCAGCTTGGTCGGGTACGAGCAGTACTTC. Its protein is CASSLVGYEQYF.

In the case of this clone: This likely stems from a read error, as it lies one base from a far larger clone. This chain uses TRBV7-9 with TRBJ2-5; no reliable D call. Germline CDR1 and CDR2: SEHNR and FQNEAQ (reference sequence). CDR3 size: 15 residues. CDR3 nucleotides: TGTGCCAGCAGCTTACCATCGACCCTACAAGGGACCCAGTACTTC. It translates to CASSLPSTLQGTQYF.

On this clone itself: At the DNA level, this CDR3 is encoded by other sequences in the same sample as well. The chain couples TRBV5-1 to TRBJ2-3, with D perhaps assigned TRBD1 or TRBD2 (6 bases each). The V end lost 1 base, the J end lost 2 bases, and 11 bases lay between the germline ends. CDR3 size: 15 residues. The germline CDR1 and CDR2 sequences are SGHRS and YFSETQ. The CDR3 loop is CASSLKGGFTDTQYF. The CDR3 nucleotides are TGCGCCAGCAGCTTGAAGGGGGGCTTCACAGATACGCAGTATTTT.

This sequence joins TRBV5-8 and TRBJ2-1; 12 bases match TRBD2. CDR1 and CDR2 (germline): SGHTS, YDEGEE. This CDR3 contains 15 residues. V lost 2 bases to trimming and J lost 4 bases; unmatched junction nucleotides: 1. CDR3: CASSLGTSGYNEQFF. CDR3 coding DNA: TGTGCCAGCAGCTTAGGGACTAGCGGGTACAATGAGCAGTTCTTC.

The V call is TRBV7-2, the J call TRBJ1-1; D gene uncertain. Germline V gene data show CDR1 as SGHTA and CDR2 as FQGNSA. The CDR3 extends over 12 amino acids. V was cut by 1 base and J by 8 bases, with 8 bases left in between. The CDR3 reads CASSLVGWEAFF. CDR3 in DNA: TGTGCCAGCAGCTTAGTTGGCTGGGAAGCTTTCTTT. Full variable domain (missing parts from reference TRBV7-2 and TRBJ1-1): GAGVSQSPSNKVTEKGKDVELRCDPISGHTALYWYRQSLGQGLEFLIYFQGNSAPDKSGLPSDRFSAERTGGSVSTLTIQRTQQEDSAVYLCASSLVGWEAFFGQGTRLTVV.

J is TRBJ1-1 and V is TRBV7-2, with unresolved D. Trimming cost V 5 bases and J 5 bases, with 18 bases left between them. This CDR3 is 15 amino acids long. The germline V gene has CDR1 SGHTA and CDR2 FQGNSA. The CDR3 DNA sequence: TGTGCCAGCAGCAGACCCGGGAGCGGGTGGACTGAAGCTTTCTTT. Amino acids: CASSRPGSGWTEAFF.

CDR3 residues: CANQRDQSSYEQYF. CDR3 DNA sequence: TGTGCCAACCAGAGGGACCAATCCTCCTACGAGCAGTACTTC. This chain links TRBV2 with TRBJ2-7, with D perhaps being TRBD1 or TRBD2 (5 bases each). Looked up from germline, CDR1 is SNHLY and CDR2 is FYNNEI. Trimming left V 10 bases short and J 0 bases short, with 16 bases between. The CDR3 is 14 residues long.

This clone was counted only a few times. The chain has TRBV18 and TRBJ2-4; possibly TRBD1 for D (5 bases). V shed 3 bases and J shed 0 bases, with 12 bases lying between them. Looked up from germline, CDR1 is KGHSH and CDR2 is LQKENI. The CDR3 loop spans 16 amino acids. The CDR3 sequence: CASSPTVFIAKNIQYF. CDR3 nucleotide sequence: TGTGCCAGCTCACCGACAGTTTTCATAGCCAAAAACATTCAGTACTTC. The variable domain in full, completed from reference TRBV18 and TRBJ2-4, reads NAGVMQNPRHLVRRRGQEARLRCSPMKGHSHVYWYRQLPEEGLKFMVYLQKENIIDESGMPKERFSAEFPKEGPSILRIQQVVRGDSAAYFCASSPTVFIAKNIQYFGAGTRLSVL.

In nucleotides, the CDR3 is TGTGCCATCAGTGGAGGGGGTTACGAGCAGTACTTC. It is translated as CAISGGGYEQYF. V and J are TRBV10-3 and TRBJ2-7; possible D gene TRBD1, 6 bases. The V gene's germline CDR1 is ENHRY and CDR2 SYGVKD. This CDR3 contains 12 residues. V was clipped by 4 bases and J by 4 bases, with 8 bases between them.

The chain uses TRBV7-9 and TRBJ1-5; tentative D call: TRBD1 (5 bases). The germline CDR1 and CDR2 sequences are SEHNR and FQNEAQ (reference sequence). The CDR3 runs to 15 residues. Trimming pared 3 bases from V and 2 bases from J, leaving 11 bases between. The CDR3 region is CASSFWGDGNQPQHF. In DNA form, the CDR3 reads TGTGCCAGCAGCTTCTGGGGGGATGGCAATCAGCCCCAGCATTTT. The variable domain in full, completed from reference TRBV7-9 and TRBJ1-5, reads DTGVSQNPRHKITKRGQNVTFRCDPISEHNRLYWYRQTLGQGPEFLTYFQNEAQLEKSRLLSDRFSAERPKGSFSTLEIQRTEQGDSAMYLCASSFWGDGNQPQHFGDGTRLSIL.

This clone has only one observation. This sequence joins TRBV2 and TRBJ2-5; D possibly corresponds to TRBD2 (6 bases). The V gene lost 4 bases and the J gene lost 2 bases, with 11 bases spanning the gap. The CDR3 is 14 residues long. Germline V gene data show CDR1 as SNHLY and CDR2 as FYNNEI. CDR3 DNA: TGTGCCAGCAGTGCCGGTAGCGGACAAGAGACCCAGTACTTC. Protein product: CASSAGSGQETQYF.

The chain uses TRBV6-1 and TRBJ2-5; 11 bases agree with TRBD2. CDR1 and CDR2 from the germline V gene are MNHNS and SASEGT. The CDR3 runs to 15 residues. V lost 7 bases and J lost 7; bases outside the gene matches: 11. The CDR3 reads CASTGGLAGGGTQYF. CDR3 nucleotide sequence: TGTGCCAGCACCGGAGGACTAGCGGGCGGCGGGACCCAGTACTTC.

The chain joins TRBV12-5 to TRBJ2-1; tentative D call: TRBD1 (5 bases). Germline assignment: CDR1 LGHNT and CDR2 FRNRAP. This CDR3 is 17 amino acids long. V was cut by 1 base and J by 8 bases, with 21 bases left in between. The CDR3 nucleotides read TGTGCTAGTGGTTTGGCCCTTAGGGGCGGTATCTATGATGAGCAGTTCTTC. Translated, it gives CASGLALRGGIYDEQFF.

The chain couples TRBV29-1 to TRBJ2-1, with 11 bases that match TRBD2. Germline CDR1 is SQVTM and CDR2 is ANQGSEA. V dropped 3 bases and J dropped 3; count of bases not matched to a gene: 7. The CDR3 contains 16 residues. CDR3 sequence: CSVDSLAGVIYNEQFF. As DNA, the CDR3 is TGCAGCGTTGACTCACTAGCGGGAGTTATCTACAATGAGCAGTTCTTC.

This clone came up a few times. This chain joins TRBV30 and TRBJ1-2, with TRBD1 matching 8 bases. After removal of 8 bases from V and 5 bases from J, the junction contained 10 bases not matched to a gene. Germline lookup yields CDR1 GTSNPN and CDR2 SVGIG (reference sequence). The length of the CDR3 is 13 residues. The CDR3 DNA reads TGTGCCGCAACAAGGGACAGGCCATATGGCTACACCTTC. This sequence encodes CAATRDRPYGYTF.

Only one count was recorded for this clone. The gene calls are TRBV7-2 and TRBJ2-7; perhaps D is TRBD1 or TRBD2 (5 bases each). V lost 5 bases, J lost 7 bases, and 21 bases lay in between. Per the germline V gene, CDR1 is SGHTA and CDR2 is FQGNSA. The CDR3 sequence is 15 residues long. CDR3 coding DNA: TGTGCCAGCAGCCCCCGGGGCCTTACCCAGAGGGAGCAGTACTTC. This encodes CASSPRGLTQREQYF.

The chain combines TRBV2 with TRBJ2-2; D unclear. The V and J ends lost 7 bases and 4 bases respectively, with 10 bases between them. The CDR3 has 13 amino acids. CDR1 and CDR2 from the germline V gene are SNHLY and FYNNEI. CDR3 sequence (DNA): TGTGCCAGCAAGGCACACAGCACCGGGGAGCTGTTTTTT. Its translation: CASKAHSTGELFF.

The chain uses TRBV6-6 and TRBJ2-7; D is possibly TRBD2 (5 bases). Trimming shortened V by 6 bases and J by 0 bases, and 12 bases separated the two germline ends. Germline V lookup: CDR1 MNHNY, CDR2 SVGAGI (reference sequence). This CDR3 spans 14 amino acids. CDR3 protein: CASSTTRTSYEQYF. CDR3 nucleotides: TGTGCCAGCAGCACCACTAGAACCTCCTACGAGCAGTACTTC.